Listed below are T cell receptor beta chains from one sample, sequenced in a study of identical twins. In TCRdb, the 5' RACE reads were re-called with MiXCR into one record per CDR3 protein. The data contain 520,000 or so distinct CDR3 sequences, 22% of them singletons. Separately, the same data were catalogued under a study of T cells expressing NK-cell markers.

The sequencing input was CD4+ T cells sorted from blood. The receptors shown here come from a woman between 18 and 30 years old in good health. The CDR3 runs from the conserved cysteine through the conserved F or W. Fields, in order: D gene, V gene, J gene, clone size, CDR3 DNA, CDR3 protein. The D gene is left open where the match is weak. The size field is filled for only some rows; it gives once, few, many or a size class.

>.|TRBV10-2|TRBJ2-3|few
TGCGCCAGCAAAGTAGGACCGAGCACAGATACGCAGTATTTT
CASKVGPSTDTQYF
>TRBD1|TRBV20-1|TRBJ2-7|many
TGCAGTGCTCACCCCGGGACAGGGAGCGACGAGCAGTACTTC
CSAHPGTGSDEQYF
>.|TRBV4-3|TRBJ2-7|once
TGCGCCAGCAGCCAAGGAAGTTTGGGGGAACCCTACGAGCAGTACTTC
CASSQGSLGEPYEQYF
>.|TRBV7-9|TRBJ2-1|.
TGTGCCAGCAGCTTAGAGGACTTGCAGCAGTTCTTC
CASSLEDLQQFF
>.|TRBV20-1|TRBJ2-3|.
TGCAGTGCTAGAGCCGGGGTAGAACCAGATACGCAGTATTTT
CSARAGVEPDTQYF
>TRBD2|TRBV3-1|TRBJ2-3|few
TGTGCCAGCAGCCTGTCGAGCGGGAAAGGCTCAGATACGCAGTATTTT
CASSLSSGKGSDTQYF
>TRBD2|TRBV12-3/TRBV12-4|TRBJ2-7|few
TGTGCCAGCAGTCTAGGGGGACTAGCGGGAGTCGAGCAGTACTTC
CASSLGGLAGVEQYF
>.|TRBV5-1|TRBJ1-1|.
TGCGCCAGCAGCTTCCAGGGTCAGAACACTGAAGCTTTCTTT
CASSFQGQNTEAFF
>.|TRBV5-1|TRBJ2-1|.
TGCGCCAGCAGCTCGTCCAGCGGAGCCTACAATGAGCAGTTCTTC
CASSSSSGAYNEQFF
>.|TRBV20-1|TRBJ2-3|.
TGCAGTGCCGCGCAGGGCCAGAGGACAGATACGCAGTATTTT
CSAAQGQRTDTQYF
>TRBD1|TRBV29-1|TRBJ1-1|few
TGCAGCGTTGGGGCAGGGGGCACCGGGGAGGCTTTCTTT
CSVGAGGTGEAFF
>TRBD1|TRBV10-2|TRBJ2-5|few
TGCGCCAGCAGTCTGCAGGGGGACGAGACCCAGTACTTC
CASSLQGDETQYF
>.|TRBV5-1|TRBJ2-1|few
TGCGCCAGCAGCTCGGCTCCTGGGGCTAATGAGCAGTTCTTC
CASSSAPGANEQFF
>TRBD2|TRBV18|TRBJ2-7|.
TGTGCCAGCTCACCGCCCGGGACTAGTAAGGGCGAGCAGTACTTC
CASSPPGTSKGEQYF
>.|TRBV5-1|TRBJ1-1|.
TGCGCCAGCAGCGACACAGGGATCCCCTCTGAAGCTTTCTTT
CASSDTGIPSEAFF
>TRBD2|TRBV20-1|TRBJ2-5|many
TGCAGTGCTAGAGTAAGCGGGAGGGGAGAGACCCAGTACTTC
CSARVSGRGETQYF
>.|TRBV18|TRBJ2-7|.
TGTGCCAGCTCACCACGAGTAGGAGGGACCGACTCCTACGAGCAGTACTTC
CASSPRVGGTDSYEQYF
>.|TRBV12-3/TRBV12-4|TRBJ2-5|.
TGTACCATCATCACACCACCCCCCTTGACAGGGAGGCAAGAGACCCAGTACTTC
CTIITPPPLTGRQETQYF
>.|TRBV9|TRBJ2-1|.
TGTGCCAGCAGCGTAGGTGGTAGGGAATGGAATGAGCAGTTCTTC
CASSVGGREWNEQFF
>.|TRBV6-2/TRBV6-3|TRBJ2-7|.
TGTGCCAGCAGGCTTTCGTCCCACGAGCAGTACTTC
CASRLSSHEQYF
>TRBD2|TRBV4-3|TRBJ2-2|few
TGCGCCAGCAGCGAACTAGCGGGAGGACCCACCGGGGAGCTGTTTTTT
CASSELAGGPTGELFF
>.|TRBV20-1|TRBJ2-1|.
TGCAGTGCCGAAGGACCCGGCGCCGGGGATGAGCAGTTCTTC
CSAEGPGAGDEQFF
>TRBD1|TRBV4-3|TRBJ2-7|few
TGCGCCAGCAGCCAACTGCTGGGACAGGGGACGGGTGAGCAGTACTTC
CASSQLLGQGTGEQYF
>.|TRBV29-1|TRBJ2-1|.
TGCAGCGTTGGTACGGCGGAGACCTACAATGAGCAGTTCTTC
CSVGTAETYNEQFF
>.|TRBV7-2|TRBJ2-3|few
TGTGCCAGCACCTTCGTGGGGCCGGATACGCAGTATTTT
CASTFVGPDTQYF
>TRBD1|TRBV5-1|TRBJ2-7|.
TGCGCCAGCTTGGCCGGGGCAGGGGGCTCCTACGAGCAGTACTTC
CASLAGAGGSYEQYF
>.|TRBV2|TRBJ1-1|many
TGTGCCACCAGAACGACCCTGAACACTGAAGCTTTCTTT
CATRTTLNTEAFF
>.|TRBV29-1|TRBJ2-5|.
TGCAGCGTTGGTGGGGGGGCCAGGGAGACCCAGTACTTC
CSVGGGARETQYF
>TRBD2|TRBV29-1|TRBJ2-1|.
TGCAGCGTTACCGGGACAATGACTAGCGGGAGGGCTCGGAATGAGCAGTTCTTC
CSVTGTMTSGRARNEQFF
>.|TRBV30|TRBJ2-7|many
TGTGCCTGGAGTTGGAGCTACGAGCAGTACTTC
CAWSWSYEQYF
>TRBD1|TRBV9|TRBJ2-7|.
TGTGCCAGCAGCACACAGGGGGGCACCTACGAGCAGTACTTC
CASSTQGGTYEQYF
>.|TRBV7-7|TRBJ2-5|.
TGTGCCAGCAGCCTGGGGAATCTAGAGACCCAGTACTTC
CASSLGNLETQYF
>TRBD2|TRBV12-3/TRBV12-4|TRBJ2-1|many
TGTGCCAGCAGTAGGACTAGCGGGGGTATCAATGAGCAGTTCTTC
CASSRTSGGINEQFF
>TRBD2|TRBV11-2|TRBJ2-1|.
TGTGCCAGCAGCCTAGGTCTCTCACGCGGGAGGGCCTCCAATGAGCAGTTCTTC
CASSLGLSRGRASNEQFF
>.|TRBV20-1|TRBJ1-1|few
TGCAGTGCTAGAAAACAAAACAGGGTACGGCATGAAGCTTTCTTT
CSARKQNRVRHEAFF
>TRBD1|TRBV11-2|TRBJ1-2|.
TGTGCCAGCAGCTTAGACGCTGGGACAGGGATCTATGGCTACACCTTC
CASSLDAGTGIYGYTF
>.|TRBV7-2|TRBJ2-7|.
TGTGCCAGCAGCTCTGCCGGGACGATGAACTACGAGCAGTACTTC
CASSSAGTMNYEQYF
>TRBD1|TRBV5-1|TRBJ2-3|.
TGCGCCAGCGGCGGACAGGCCGGTAGAGATACGCAGTATTTT
CASGGQAGRDTQYF
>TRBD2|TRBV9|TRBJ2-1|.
TGTGCCAGCAGCGGAGGGACTAGGGGCAATGAGCAGTTCTTC
CASSGGTRGNEQFF
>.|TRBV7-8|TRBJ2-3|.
TGTGCCAGCAGCTTAGTTGCAGGGTCAGATACGCAGTATTTT
CASSLVAGSDTQYF
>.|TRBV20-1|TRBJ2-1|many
TGCAGTGCTAGTCCGTCCCACAATGAGCAGTTCTTC
CSASPSHNEQFF
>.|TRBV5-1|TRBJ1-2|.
TGCGCCAGCAGTTACCAGGGGACGGGGACTAACTATGGCTACACCTTC
CASSYQGTGTNYGYTF
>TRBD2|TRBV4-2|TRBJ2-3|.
TGTGCCAGCAGCCAGTTGACTAGCGGGTTAACAGATACGCAGTATTTT
CASSQLTSGLTDTQYF
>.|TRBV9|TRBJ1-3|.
TGTGCCAGCAGCGTCGGACAGAGAAACACCATATATTTT
CASSVGQRNTIYF
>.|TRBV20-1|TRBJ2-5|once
TGCAGTGCTAGGGGCTGGGGTCCTCAAGAGACCCAGTACTTC
CSARGWGPQETQYF
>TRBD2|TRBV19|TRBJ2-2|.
TGTGCCAGTAGACTAGCGAGCACCGGGGAGCTGTTTTTT
CASRLASTGELFF
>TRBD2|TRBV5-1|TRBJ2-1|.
TGCGCCAGCAGCGAGCCGGGAGGGACTGATGAGCAGTTCTTC
CASSEPGGTDEQFF
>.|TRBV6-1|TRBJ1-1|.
TGTGCCAGCAGTGAAGTACTAAGAGTAACAACTGAAGCTTTCTTT
CASSEVLRVTTEAFF
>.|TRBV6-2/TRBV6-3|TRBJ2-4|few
TGTGCCAGCAGTCTACAGGGTATAAACATTCAGTACTTC
CASSLQGINIQYF
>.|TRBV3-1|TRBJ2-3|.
TGTGCCAGCAGCCATAGCATGGATACGCAGTATTTT
CASSHSMDTQYF
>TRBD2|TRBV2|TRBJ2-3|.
TGTGCCAGCCTGGGACTAGCGGCCACAGATACGCAGTATTTT
CASLGLAATDTQYF
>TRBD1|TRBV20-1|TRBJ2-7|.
TGCAGTGCTCTCTTACGACAGGGCGGGCCCTACGAGCAGTACTTC
CSALLRQGGPYEQYF
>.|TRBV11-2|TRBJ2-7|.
TGTGCCAGCAGCCTCGGACAGGGAGGGTTTTACGAGCAGTACTTC
CASSLGQGGFYEQYF
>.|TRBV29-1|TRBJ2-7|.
TGCAGCGCCCAAGGCGGTACCTACGAGCAGTACTTC
CSAQGGTYEQYF
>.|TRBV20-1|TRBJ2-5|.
TGCAGTGCAAAACGACAGAACCAAGAGACCCAGTACTTC
CSAKRQNQETQYF
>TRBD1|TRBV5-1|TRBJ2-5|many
TGCGCCAGCAGCTATCGGACAGGGGAAGAGACCCAGTACTTC
CASSYRTGEETQYF
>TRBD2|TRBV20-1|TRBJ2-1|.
TGCAGTGCCCCCCTAAGGGCTAGCGGGAGACAGGAGCAGTTCTTC
CSAPLRASGRQEQFF
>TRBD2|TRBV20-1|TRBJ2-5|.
TGCAGTGCACCCCGGAGAAGCGGGGGGGATGATGGGACCCAGTACTTC
CSAPRRSGGDDGTQYF